This entry features one TCR beta chain sequence. The data are from a study of blood T cell repertoires in COVID-19. In the study overall: Nucleic acid was either cDNA or gDNA, and it came from T cells, B-cell-depleted T cells, or PBMCs.

The trim removed 2 bases at V and 5 bases at J, leaving 4 bases unmatched. Germline values: CDR1 SGHRS, CDR2 YFSETQ. The CDR3 covers 14 residues. Source study methods: Researchers report that nucleated cell counts were estimated from reference gene primer amplification. Libraries were prepared by immunoSEQ multiplex PCR; TCRdb keeps only in-frame clonotypes and omits some of them. The V and J calls and clone size come from that table; D and trimming were worked out from the DNA. This table holds 60,000 to 75,000 clones, approximately 90% found once. This TCR came from a human donor in a cohort sampled during active COVID-19. Specimen: peripheral blood. This chain connects TRBV5-1 to TRBJ1-3; TRBD1 aligns across 7 bases. CDR3 sequence reads: CASSLQGPRNTIYF. CDR3 in DNA: TGCGCCAGCAGCTTACAGGGGCCCCGAAACACCATATATTTT.